This T cell receptor (beta chain) was observed in a study of shared clonotypes between healthy human individuals. General study results and limits: The study found about 5% of naive CD4 clonotypes shared across several donors.

Note on this clone: Its antigen is unknown.

The table came from immunoSEQ multiplex PCR; TCRdb's copy has only in-frame clones and leaves some out. The sample holds approximately 2.1 million clones; about 92% are singletons and the top ten take 0.39%. V lost 3 bases and J lost 2; bases outside the gene matches: 6. This CDR3 spans 15 amino acids. Germline loops: CDR1 KGHSH, CDR2 LQKENI. This chain uses TRBV18 with TRBJ2-5; 7 nucleotides line up with TRBD1. The sample consisted of naive CD4+ T cells from PBMCs. Subset given: CD45RA+ positively selected. The sequence was obtained from a man between 18 and 29 years old in good health. Some clones in this sample may be carry-over from other donors' samples. CDR3: CASSPEGQRQETQYF. As DNA, the CDR3 is TGTGCCAGCTCACCTGAGGGACAGAGGCAAGAGACCCAGTACTTC. The full variable domain, completed using reference TRBV18 and TRBJ2-5, is NAGVMQNPRHLVRRRGQEARLRCSPMKGHSHVYWYRQLPEEGLKFMVYLQKENIIDESGMPKERFSAEFPKEGPSILRIQQVVRGDSAAYFCASSPEGQRQETQYFGPGTRLLVL.